The T cell receptor (beta chain) described here comes from a study of blood T cell repertoires in COVID-19. Only in-frame clones appear in the TCRdb table, and some are missing; sequencing was by immunoSEQ multiplex PCR. The sample includes approximately 110,000 clones, roughly 80% seen only once; the top ten take 15%. V was shortened by 5 bases and J by 3 bases, with 20 bases between the two germline ends. Germline CDR1 and CDR2: LGHDT and YNNKEL (reference sequence). This CDR3 region has 16 residues. The sample consisted of peripheral blood. This TCR came from a woman older than 75 with acute or convalescent COVID-19. The chain combines TRBV3-1 (or the pseudogene TRBV3-2) with TRBJ2-7, with D perhaps TRBD1 (8 bases). The CDR3 spells CASSSREDRVFYEQYV. Written as DNA, the CDR3 is TGTGCCAGCAGCTCCCGGGAGGACAGGGTTTTCTACGAGCAGTACGTC.